This is a list of T cell receptor beta chains from one sample in a study of post-analysis software for immune sequencing data. A single record per CDR3 protein comes from TCRdb applying MiXCR to the PCR reads. Found here are about 460,000 distinct CDR3 sequences, roughly 46% of them singletons; the top ten hold roughly an eighth. Sequenced: blood. All receptors come from a girl aged 5-17 years with multiple sclerosis. Both conserved end residues are part of each CDR3. A D gene is named only where the DNA matches it firmly. Clone size is not always given. Where it is, it says once, few, many or a class for expanded clones.

j_gene	d_gene	v_gene	abundance	CDR3nt	CDR3aa
TRBJ2-3	.	TRBV3-1	.	TGTGCCAGCAGCCAAGATCTAGGACGGAGATTCGCAGATACGCAGTATTTT	CASSQDLGRRFADTQYF
TRBJ2-3	.	TRBV5-1	.	TGCGCCAGCAGCTTGGACGTAGCGCAAAGCACAGATACGCAGTATTTT	CASSLDVAQSTDTQYF
TRBJ2-3	TRBD1	TRBV7-9	.	TGTGCCAGCAGCTCCTGGTCCGGGACAGGGAGCACAGATACGCAGTATTTT	CASSSWSGTGSTDTQYF
TRBJ1-1	.	TRBV10-3	.	TGTGCCATCACCCTGGGCACTGAAGCTTTCTTT	CAITLGTEAFF
TRBJ2-7	.	TRBV27	.	TGTGCCAGCAGTTCTAGAAGACAGGAGAAGACCTACGAGCAGTACTTC	CASSSRRQEKTYEQYF
TRBJ2-1	TRBD2	TRBV29-1	.	TGCAGCGCCGAGGGAGGGGCAAGCTCCTACAATGAGCAGTTCTTC	CSAEGGASSYNEQFF
TRBJ1-6	TRBD1	TRBV20-1	once	TGCAGTGCTAGTCAGGGGGTAGATAATTCACCCCTCCACTTT	CSASQGVDNSPLHF
TRBJ1-1	.	TRBV5-6	.	TGTGCCAGCAGCTTGAGGGGAACATTCTCCTACACTGAAGCTTTCTTT	CASSLRGTFSYTEAFF
TRBJ2-7	TRBD1	TRBV2	.	TGTGCCAGCCAGAGGGACAGCAGTTTGTCCCAGTACTTC	CASQRDSSLSQYF
TRBJ2-7	.	TRBV6-4	.	TGTGCCAGCAGTGACGGCCACGAGCAGTACTTC	CASSDGHEQYF
TRBJ2-7	.	TRBV11-2	.	TGTACCAGCAGCCCCGTCTACGAGCAGTACTTC	CTSSPVYEQYF
TRBJ1-5	.	TRBV12-3/TRBV12-4	.	TGTGCCAGCAGTTTGCGGAGCCCGGGTAATTTATTATATAGCAATCAGCCCCAGCATTTT	CASSLRSPGNLLYSNQPQHF
TRBJ1-2	.	TRBV24-1	many	TGTGCCACCAGTGATTTGGGTGGCTACACCTTC	CATSDLGGYTF
TRBJ1-1	.	TRBV10-3	.	TGTGCCATCAGTGAGTCGTGGGGGGAGGTCACTGAAGCTTTCTTT	CAISESWGEVTEAFF
TRBJ2-3	TRBD2	TRBV6-5	.	TGTGCCAACAGTGTAGCGGGAGTCGGGTCAGATACGCAGTATTTT	CANSVAGVGSDTQYF
TRBJ2-7	.	TRBV19	.	TGTGCCAGTAGTACTCGACAGTCGTCCTACGAGCAGTACTTC	CASSTRQSSYEQYF
TRBJ2-2	.	TRBV6-5	.	TGTGCCAGCAGTTACTCGCATATCCAGGCGGGCACCGGGGAGCTGTTTTTT	CASSYSHIQAGTGELFF
TRBJ1-5	.	TRBV7-2	once	TGTGCCAGCAGCTTAGTCCCTACAGGGTTGCGGCCCCAGCATTTT	CASSLVPTGLRPQHF
TRBJ1-6	.	TRBV4-1	.	TGCGCCAGCAGCCTCACGGGGGAGGGGACGTACTCACCCCTCCACTTT	CASSLTGEGTYSPLHF
TRBJ2-1	.	TRBV20-1	few	TGCAGTGCTGCCAAAAGGGAGCAGTTCTTC	CSAAKREQFF
TRBJ1-2	.	TRBV11-2	few	TGTGCCAGCAGCACCCCTGGTGGGGTTTATGGCTACACCTTC	CASSTPGGVYGYTF
TRBJ2-3	.	TRBV5-1	few	TGCGCCAGCAGTCCTCTCGAGAGCACAGATACGCAGTATTTT	CASSPLESTDTQYF
TRBJ1-2	.	TRBV5-1	.	TGCGCCAGCAGCAACGGTAACTATGGCTACACCTTC	CASSNGNYGYTF
TRBJ1-1	.	TRBV4-1	few	TGCGCCAGCAGCCAAGATGGACGGGGTGTCACTGAAGCTTTCTTT	CASSQDGRGVTEAFF
TRBJ2-3	TRBD2	TRBV10-3	.	TGTGCCATCAGTGACCCCCCGTCAGCGGGGGGCACAGATACGCAGTATTTT	CAISDPPSAGGTDTQYF
TRBJ2-7	.	TRBV28	few	TGTGCCAGCAGTTTTGTGCAGGGGCCCTCCTACGAGCAGTACTTC	CASSFVQGPSYEQYF
TRBJ2-1	.	TRBV28	few	TGTGCCAGCAGTTTAGGCCCGGAAGGCGAGCAGTTCTTC	CASSLGPEGEQFF
TRBJ2-7	TRBD2	TRBV20-1	.	TGCAGTTACTTCCAAATGACTAGCGGGAGCTACGAGCAGTACTTC	CSYFQMTSGSYEQYF
TRBJ1-2	.	TRBV6-5	.	TGTGCCAGCAGTTACTCGGCCAGCCTTAACTATGGCTACACCTTC	CASSYSASLNYGYTF
TRBJ2-3	TRBD1	TRBV29-1	few	TGCAGCGTTGGGCCCCGAGACAGGGGACATACGCAGTATTTT	CSVGPRDRGHTQYF
TRBJ2-1	TRBD2	TRBV12-3/TRBV12-4	few	TGTGCCAGCAGTAGAGCGGGAGTCTACAATGAGCAGTTCTTC	CASSRAGVYNEQFF
TRBJ1-5	.	TRBV6-5	once	TGTGCCAGCAGTATTCTACAGGATAGCAATCAGCCCCAGCATTTT	CASSILQDSNQPQHF
TRBJ2-1	TRBD2	TRBV6-4	.	TGTGCCAGCAGTGACTCGAGGACTAGCGAACACAATGAGCAGTTCTTC	CASSDSRTSEHNEQFF
TRBJ1-3	.	TRBV2	once	TGTGCCAGCGGGGCGGTAAGCTCTGGAAGCACCATATATTTT	CASGAVSSGSTIYF
TRBJ2-7	.	TRBV6-2/TRBV6-3	few	TGTGCCAGCTGGGGGTCGAGCTCCTACGAGCAGTACTTC	CASWGSSSYEQYF
TRBJ2-7	TRBD1	TRBV28	few	TGTGCCAGCTGGGGACAGTCTGGCGAGCAGTACTTC	CASWGQSGEQYF
TRBJ2-7	.	TRBV4-1	.	TGCGCCAGCAGGCAGGGAGGGGGCTCCTACGAGCAGTACTTC	CASRQGGGSYEQYF
TRBJ2-7	TRBD1	TRBV10-3	.	TGTGCCACGAAAGACCGGGACAGGCCCTACGAGCAGTACTTC	CATKDRDRPYEQYF
TRBJ2-3	TRBD2	TRBV6-5	.	TGTGCCAGCCGACCACTAGCGGGAGCAGATACGCAGTATTTT	CASRPLAGADTQYF
TRBJ1-2	TRBD1	TRBV19	.	TGTGCCAGTAATGACGGGGACAGAACCAACTATGGCTACACCTTC	CASNDGDRTNYGYTF
TRBJ2-1	.	TRBV7-8	few	TGTGCCAGCAGCCCCTGGACTGCCTCGAGCTCCTACAATGAGCAGTTCTTC	CASSPWTASSSYNEQFF
TRBJ2-5	TRBD1	TRBV28	few	TGTGCCAGCAGTGCACGACAGGGTTGGAAGACCCAGTACTTC	CASSARQGWKTQYF
TRBJ2-7	.	TRBV6-5	.	TGTGCCAGCGGCCGGGACTTTACCTACGAGCAGTACTTC	CASGRDFTYEQYF
TRBJ2-1	.	TRBV7-9	few	TGTGCCAGCAGCCCCCTGGAGGTATGGCTCAATGAGCAGTTCTTC	CASSPLEVWLNEQFF
TRBJ2-5	.	TRBV2	.	TGTGCCAGCGGAGAGACTCCCTGGGAGACCCAGTACTTC	CASGETPWETQYF
TRBJ2-3	.	TRBV7-9	few	TGTGCCAGCAGCTTAGTCCTAGTCGGGGCAGATACGCAGTATTTT	CASSLVLVGADTQYF
TRBJ1-1	TRBD1	TRBV6-2/TRBV6-3	.	TGTGCCAGCAGTTACAGGGGGCGAGTTACTGAAGCTTTCTTT	CASSYRGRVTEAFF
TRBJ2-5	TRBD2	TRBV5-1	.	TGCGCCAGCAGCATGCTTAGGACTAGCGGCCAACAAGAGACCCAGTACTTC	CASSMLRTSGQQETQYF
TRBJ2-5	.	TRBV6-2/TRBV6-3	.	TGTGCCAGCAGACCGTGGGGCGACTACAATGAGCAGTACTTC	CASRPWGDYNEQYF
TRBJ2-3	.	TRBV6-5	few	TGTGCCAGCAATCCCGGTGGCACAGATACGCAGTATTTT	CASNPGGTDTQYF
TRBJ2-7	.	TRBV2	.	TGTGCCAGCAGCCCCATCGGAGGTGACGAGCAGTACTTC	CASSPIGGDEQYF
TRBJ1-2	.	TRBV28	few	TGTGCCAGCAGTTTATTAGGGGGCTATGGCTACACCTTC	CASSLLGGYGYTF